These 15 T cell receptor beta chains originate from one sample sequenced in a study of T cells in Graves' hyperthyroidism and ophthalmopathy. Amplified regions were TCR beta CDR3 sequences from RNA transcripts. HTBI primers were used for first-round RT-PCR of the TCR CDR3. Using its own MiXCR run on the multiplex PCR reads, TCRdb lists one record per CDR3 protein. This repertoire shows hundreds of thousands of distinct CDR3 sequences, approximately 25% found once; its top ten account for approximately 35%. Specimen: blood. These receptors were taken from a middle-aged woman with Graves' ophthalmopathy.

The V gene is TRBV2, the J gene TRBJ1-2; D is perhaps TRBD1 (6 bases). In germline, CDR1 is SNHLY, CDR2 FYNNEI. The V gene lost 6 bases and the J gene lost 4 bases, with 18 bases spanning the gap. This CDR3 is 15 amino acids long. CDR3 protein: CASSAEDSSAYGYTF. The CDR3 DNA reads TGTGCCAGCAGCGCCGAGGACAGCTCCGCCTATGGCTACACCTTC.

This clonotype was counted many times. This chain joins TRBV30 and TRBJ2-7; TRBD1 matches 11 bases. In germline, CDR1 is GTSNPN, CDR2 SVGIG (reference sequence). The CDR3 contains 14 residues. With V trimmed by 3 bases and J by 3 bases, 4 bases remained unmatched. The CDR3 here is CAWSTGQGVYEQYF. CDR3 coding DNA: TGTGCCTGGAGCACGGGACAGGGGGTCTACGAGCAGTACTTC.

The chain uses TRBV15 and TRBJ2-1; D remains ambiguous. V lost 1 base to trimming and J lost 5 bases, with 3 bases between them. In germline, CDR1 is LNHNV, CDR2 YYDKDF (reference sequence). There are 12 residues in the CDR3. CDR3 protein: CATSRAHNEQFF. The CDR3 DNA sequence: TGTGCCACCAGCAGAGCTCACAATGAGCAGTTCTTC.

In this sample, this clonotype turned up many times. This chain joins TRBV6-5 and TRBJ1-2; D is perhaps TRBD1 (5 bases). Germline CDR1 and CDR2: MNHEY and SVGAGI. The V end lost 6 bases, the J end lost 2 bases, and 13 bases lay between the germline ends. The CDR3 is 14 residues long. The CDR3: CASRTGDGNYGYTF. CDR3 nucleotide sequence: TGTGCCAGCAGGACGGGGGACGGGAACTATGGCTACACCTTC.

This clonotype was detected ten times or more. The CDR3 nucleotides read TGTGCCAGCAGCCCCGCCGAACAGGGCCCCCTCTACGAGCAGTACTTC. This gives the protein CASSPAEQGPLYEQYF. The rearrangement joins TRBV11-1 to TRBJ2-7; the D gene is possibly TRBD1 (6 bases). Germline loops: CDR1 SGHAT, CDR2 FQDESV (reference sequence). V was trimmed by 5 bases and J by 3 bases, leaving 20 bases between them. The CDR3 runs 16 residues.

As concerns this clonotype: This may be a read error: a much more frequent sequence differs by one nucleotide. V and J are TRBV27 and TRBJ2-7; tentative D call: TRBD2 (6 bases). Germline lookup yields CDR1 MNHEY and CDR2 SMNVEV (reference sequence). The CDR3 has 16 amino acids. Written as DNA, the CDR3 is TGTGCCAGCAGTTCTCTGTGGGCTAGCGAATCCTACGAACAGTACTTC. Its translation: CASSSLWASESYEQYF.

The chain couples TRBV6-1 to TRBJ1-5, with 9 positions matching TRBD1. V was pared by 6 bases and J by 2 bases, with 11 bases of the junction left unmatched. The CDR3 runs 17 residues. The germline gives CDR1 MNHNS, CDR2 SASEGT. CDR3 nucleotide sequence: TGTGCCAGCAGGAAATACAGGGGGCGGGTTGGCAATCAGCCCCAGCATTTT. Amino acid sequence: CASRKYRGRVGNQPQHF.

In its sample, this clonotype was seen many times. The V and J genes are TRBV7-8 and TRBJ1-2, with a tentative D call TRBD1 (6 bases). This CDR3 comprises 17 residues. The ends were cut back, 1 base at V and 6 bases at J, with 21 bases in the middle. The germline V gene encodes CDR1 SGHVS and CDR2 FQNEAQ. The CDR3 sequence: CASSLGRGAMGPHGYTF. CDR3 bases: TGTGCCAGCAGCTTAGGCAGGGGCGCTATGGGGCCCCATGGCTACACCTTC.

This chain connects TRBV12-3 or TRBV12-4 to TRBJ2-3; TRBD2 agrees at 7 bases. The CDR3 is 14 amino acids. The ends lost 0 bases at V and 4 bases at J; junction bases unmatched: 1. CDR3 in DNA: TGTGCCAGCAGTTTAGCGGGAGGGGCAGATACGCAGTATTTT. It codes for CASSLAGGADTQYF.

This chain joins TRBV7-8 and TRBJ2-7; tentatively, D is TRBD1 (6 bases). Germline CDR1 and CDR2: SGHVS and FQNEAQ. The CDR3 runs to 18 residues. The V end was cut by 1 base, the J end by 3 bases, with 22 bases between. The CDR3 loop reads CASSLGRPGHKSFYEQYF. In nucleotides, the CDR3 is TGTGCCAGCAGCTTAGGGCGCCCGGGACACAAGAGTTTCTACGAGCAGTACTTC.

The chain employs TRBV2 and TRBJ2-5, with D hard to call. V lost 7 bases, J lost 1 base, and 7 bases lay in between. The CDR3 runs to 12 residues. CDR1 and CDR2 from the germline V gene are SNHLY and FYNNEI. CDR3 sequence: CASNWGQETQYF. DNA for the CDR3: TGTGCCAGCAACTGGGGCCAAGAGACCCAGTACTTC.

The chain recombines TRBV28 with TRBJ1-2, with D unresolved. The CDR3 is made up of 14 amino acids. CDR1 is MDHEN and CDR2 is SYDVKM in the germline V gene. V was trimmed by 2 bases and J by 6 bases, leaving 13 bases between them. The CDR3 is CASSLVDGVHGYTF. CDR3 DNA sequence: TGTGCCAGCAGTTTAGTGGACGGTGTTCATGGCTACACCTTC.

This chain uses TRBV20-1 with TRBJ1-1; 8 positions agree with TRBD1. V shed 4 bases, J shed 0 bases, and the junction held 1 base outside the gene matches. This CDR3 is 13 amino acids long. CDR1 and CDR2 (germline): DFQATT, SNEGSKA (reference sequence). The CDR3 DNA follows: TGCAGTGCTACAGGGGGCATGAACACTGAAGCTTTCTTT. It translates to CSATGGMNTEAFF.

The genes are TRBV6-2 or TRBV6-3 and TRBJ1-5; the D is unclear. The CDR3 is made up of 17 amino acids. The V gene lost 6 bases and the J gene lost 2 bases, with 20 bases spanning the gap. Germline loops: CDR1 MNHEY, CDR2 SVGEGT. In nucleotides, the CDR3 is TGTGCCAGCAGCCACGTGGTGGATCCAGCCCGCAATCAGCCCCAGCATTTT. This translates into CASSHVVDPARNQPQHF.

This clonotype was seen ten or more times. This chain links TRBV5-4 with TRBJ2-7; D unclear. Germline CDR1 is SGHNT and CDR2 is YYREEE (reference sequence). V dropped 5 bases and J dropped 2 bases, with 17 bases sitting between them. The length of the CDR3 is 15 residues. The CDR3 region is CASRPRMDGPYEQYF. The DNA of the CDR3 is TGTGCCAGCAGACCTAGGATGGATGGGCCCTACGAGCAGTACTTC.